The table lists the clone carrying this TCR beta chain with a few counts. Time point denoted: patch test 2, 6 weeks after DPC sensitization. Treatment in this sample: therapeutic diphenylcyclopropenone sensitization with weekly scalp DPC. Germline V gene sequence: CDR1 SGHDN, CDR2 FVKESK. The CDR3 loop spans 16 amino acids. Trimming shortened V by 3 bases and J by 0 bases, and 12 bases separated the two germline ends. This sample is part of a study of human T cells and chemical hapten exposure. TCRdb passed the RACE reads through MiXCR, listing each CDR3 protein once. The sample has a few hundred thousand distinct CDR3 sequences, just under 6.5% seen once; the top ten hold around 5.6%.

The starting material was whole blood, obtained in connection with sensitization to the hapten diphenylcyclopropenone (DPC). The receptor was derived from a woman between 18 and 29 years old with alopecia areata. Some clones in this sample may be carry-over from other donors' samples. This rearrangement joins TRBV14 to TRBJ2-4, with a weak D call TRBD2 (6 bases). The CDR3, as DNA: TGTGCCAGCAGCCATAGGCGGGATGTAGCCAAAAACATTCAGTACTTC. Its protein product is CASSHRRDVAKNIQYF.